This is a list of T cell receptor beta chains from one sample in a study of T cells in Graves' hyperthyroidism and ophthalmopathy. A single record per CDR3 protein comes from TCRdb applying MiXCR to the multiplex PCR reads. This sample carries around 700,000 distinct CDR3 sequences, 35% of them seen once, and the ten largest clones take more than 25%. The sequenced sample was blood. These receptors all come from a middle-aged woman with Graves' hyperthyroidism. CDR3s include the opening cysteine and the closing phenylalanine or tryptophan. A D gene is named only where the DNA matches it firmly. Clone size appears in some rows only: once, few, many, or a class for an expanded clone.

j_gene: TRBJ2-7
abundance: NA
v_gene: TRBV28
d_gene: TRBD1
CDR3nt: TGTGCCAGCAGGAATACCGGGACAGGGGTGGAGTGGTACTTC
CDR3aa: CASRNTGTGVEWYF

j_gene: TRBJ1-1
abundance: few
v_gene: TRBV6-5
d_gene: NA
CDR3nt: TGTGCCAGCAGTTACACGGTAATGAACACTGAAGCTTTCTTT
CDR3aa: CASSYTVMNTEAFF

j_gene: TRBJ1-5
abundance: NA
v_gene: TRBV19
d_gene: NA
CDR3nt: TGTGCCAGTAGCCGAACGGCAGGGATCGGAGAGACCCAGCATTTT
CDR3aa: CASSRTAGIGETQHF

j_gene: TRBJ2-5
abundance: many
v_gene: TRBV29-1
d_gene: NA
CDR3nt: TGCAGCGTTGAAGTCAGGCAAGAGACCCAGTACTTC
CDR3aa: CSVEVRQETQYF

j_gene: TRBJ1-1
abundance: NA
v_gene: TRBV7-3
d_gene: TRBD1
CDR3nt: TGTGCCAGCAGCTTGGATCTACAGGGGGGTCTGGAAGCTTTCTTT
CDR3aa: CASSLDLQGGLEAFF

j_gene: TRBJ2-5
abundance: NA
v_gene: TRBV5-8
d_gene: NA
CDR3nt: TGTGCCAGCAGCTTGACCCGACAGCCTGGAGAGACCCAGTACTTC
CDR3aa: CASSLTRQPGETQYF

j_gene: TRBJ2-6
abundance: NA
v_gene: TRBV5-4
d_gene: NA
CDR3nt: TGTGCCAGCAGCTTAAGACGATTATCCGCTGGGGCCAACGTCCTGGCTTTC
CDR3aa: CASSLRRLSAGANVLAF

j_gene: TRBJ1-1
abundance: few
v_gene: TRBV20-1
d_gene: NA
CDR3nt: TGCAGTGCTAGGTCCACAGGGACCACTGAAGCTTTCTTT
CDR3aa: CSARSTGTTEAFF

j_gene: TRBJ2-7
abundance: many
v_gene: TRBV20-1
d_gene: NA
CDR3nt: TGCAGTGCTCGGGGGGGGACAGGGAACGAGCAGTACTTC
CDR3aa: CSARGGTGNEQYF

j_gene: TRBJ1-1
abundance: NA
v_gene: TRBV7-9
d_gene: NA
CDR3nt: TGTGCCAGCAGGGGAGGACAGTTGGAGACTGAAGCTTTCTTT
CDR3aa: CASRGGQLETEAFF

j_gene: TRBJ1-2
abundance: NA
v_gene: TRBV20-1
d_gene: NA
CDR3nt: TGCAGTGCTAGTGGGGCTTCGGAAGGCTACACCTTC
CDR3aa: CSASGASEGYTF

j_gene: TRBJ2-7
abundance: NA
v_gene: TRBV4-1
d_gene: TRBD1
CDR3nt: TGCGCCAGCAGCCCTATATGGGACAGGGACTACGAGCAGTACTTC
CDR3aa: CASSPIWDRDYEQYF

j_gene: TRBJ2-5
abundance: many
v_gene: TRBV7-9
d_gene: TRBD1
CDR3nt: TGTGCCAGCAGCCCGAGGACAGGTTTGCGGGAGACCCAGTACTTC
CDR3aa: CASSPRTGLRETQYF

j_gene: TRBJ2-7
abundance: NA
v_gene: TRBV27
d_gene: NA
CDR3nt: TGTGCCAGCAGTTCCCCCGGACAGCCTCTCTACGAGCAGTACTTC
CDR3aa: CASSSPGQPLYEQYF

j_gene: TRBJ1-2
abundance: NA
v_gene: TRBV4-3
d_gene: NA
CDR3nt: TGCGCCAGCAGCCAGATGAGGGACTGGCGGAGGACTAACTATGGCTACACCTTC
CDR3aa: CASSQMRDWRRTNYGYTF

j_gene: TRBJ1-5
abundance: NA
v_gene: TRBV11-2
d_gene: TRBD1
CDR3nt: TGTGCCAGCGGCCACGGAAGGACAGGGGCAGGCAATCAGCCCCAGCATTTT
CDR3aa: CASGHGRTGAGNQPQHF

j_gene: TRBJ2-6
abundance: few
v_gene: TRBV19
d_gene: NA
CDR3nt: TGTGCCAGTAGTGACTCCCTGGGGGCCTGGGGGTCTGGGGCCAACGTCCTGACTTTC
CDR3aa: CASSDSLGAWGSGANVLTF

j_gene: TRBJ2-7
abundance: NA
v_gene: TRBV10-3
d_gene: TRBD1
CDR3nt: TGTGCCATCAGCGCTCGGACAGGACGCGAGCAGTACTTC
CDR3aa: CAISARTGREQYF

j_gene: TRBJ2-7
abundance: many
v_gene: TRBV15
d_gene: NA
CDR3nt: TGTGCCACCAGCAGAGTGTTCGACGGATCCTACGAGCAGTACTTC
CDR3aa: CATSRVFDGSYEQYF

j_gene: TRBJ2-5
abundance: few
v_gene: TRBV7-2
d_gene: NA
CDR3nt: TGCGCCAGCAGCCGAGGGGAGATGGGGGGGCGAGAGACCCAGTACTTC
CDR3aa: CASSRGEMGGRETQYF

j_gene: TRBJ1-2
abundance: NA
v_gene: TRBV6-1
d_gene: TRBD1
CDR3nt: TGTGCCAGCACGCCCAGCGGAGGGACAGGGGGCGGCTATGGCTACACCTTC
CDR3aa: CASTPSGGTGGGYGYTF

j_gene: TRBJ1-4
abundance: NA
v_gene: TRBV7-2
d_gene: NA
CDR3nt: TGTGCCAGCAGCTTGGGGGGACCGCCCAATGAAAAACTGTTTTTT
CDR3aa: CASSLGGPPNEKLFF

j_gene: TRBJ1-2
abundance: NA
v_gene: TRBV12-3/TRBV12-4
d_gene: TRBD1
CDR3nt: TGTGCCAGCAGTCGACAGGGGGCTTTTGGCTACACCTTC
CDR3aa: CASSRQGAFGYTF

j_gene: TRBJ1-2
abundance: NA
v_gene: TRBV29-1
d_gene: NA
CDR3nt: TGCAGCGTTGACGACTCTTGGGGCTACACCTTC
CDR3aa: CSVDDSWGYTF

j_gene: TRBJ1-5
abundance: many
v_gene: TRBV7-2
d_gene: NA
CDR3nt: TGTGCCAGCAGCTTAGTTCCTAATAGCAATCAGCCCCAGCATTTT
CDR3aa: CASSLVPNSNQPQHF

j_gene: TRBJ2-1
abundance: NA
v_gene: TRBV7-7
d_gene: NA
CDR3nt: TGTGCTAGCAGCTCTAGTTGGGACAATGAGCAGTTCTTC
CDR3aa: CASSSSWDNEQFF

j_gene: TRBJ2-5
abundance: NA
v_gene: TRBV19
d_gene: NA
CDR3nt: TGTGCCAGTAGTATAGGCCCTTCTGGGAAAGAGACCCAGTACTTC
CDR3aa: CASSIGPSGKETQYF

j_gene: TRBJ2-7
abundance: NA
v_gene: TRBV27
d_gene: TRBD1
CDR3nt: TGTGCCAGCAGTCCGGGGACAGGGCAGAGTTACGAGCAGTACTTC
CDR3aa: CASSPGTGQSYEQYF

j_gene: TRBJ1-1
abundance: many
v_gene: TRBV2
d_gene: NA
CDR3nt: TGTGCCAGGACGGCAGACGGGGCCTTGAACACTGAAGCTTTCTTT
CDR3aa: CARTADGALNTEAFF

j_gene: TRBJ1-5
abundance: many
v_gene: TRBV7-2
d_gene: NA
CDR3nt: TGTGCCAGCAGCCCGAGAGGGGTTTGGAGCAATCAGCCCCAGCATTTT
CDR3aa: CASSPRGVWSNQPQHF

j_gene: TRBJ2-5
abundance: NA
v_gene: TRBV4-3
d_gene: TRBD2
CDR3nt: TGCGCCAGCAGCCAAGGGAGGACTAGCGGGGCACAAGAGACCCAGTACTTC
CDR3aa: CASSQGRTSGAQETQYF

j_gene: TRBJ1-1
abundance: NA
v_gene: TRBV6-2/TRBV6-3
d_gene: NA
CDR3nt: TGTGCCAGCAGTTCGTACCCAACAGAGAACACTGAAGCTTTCTTT
CDR3aa: CASSSYPTENTEAFF

j_gene: TRBJ1-5
abundance: NA
v_gene: TRBV6-6
d_gene: NA
CDR3nt: TGTGCCACCTCTCCGCCTTATAGCAATCAGCCCCAGCATTTT
CDR3aa: CATSPPYSNQPQHF

j_gene: TRBJ2-7
abundance: NA
v_gene: TRBV6-5
d_gene: NA
CDR3nt: TGTGCCAGCAGTTTCCCGGGACGGGGTGAGCAGTACTTC
CDR3aa: CASSFPGRGEQYF

j_gene: TRBJ1-1
abundance: NA
v_gene: TRBV13
d_gene: NA
CDR3nt: TGTGCCAGCAGCCCAACCGGGGGGGCGAAGGAAGCTTTCTTT
CDR3aa: CASSPTGGAKEAFF

j_gene: TRBJ2-6
abundance: many
v_gene: TRBV10-3
d_gene: NA
CDR3nt: TGTGCCATCAGTGTGACAGGGGCCAACGTCCTGACTTTC
CDR3aa: CAISVTGANVLTF

j_gene: TRBJ2-7
abundance: NA
v_gene: TRBV7-9
d_gene: TRBD1
CDR3nt: TGTGCCAGCAGCCCGGGACAGGGTCCCACCTTC
CDR3aa: CASSPGQGPTF

j_gene: TRBJ1-5
abundance: many
v_gene: TRBV2
d_gene: TRBD1
CDR3nt: TGTGCCAGCAGTCGTGGGACAGCTAACAATCAGCCCCAGCATTTT
CDR3aa: CASSRGTANNQPQHF

j_gene: TRBJ2-5
abundance: once
v_gene: TRBV6-5
d_gene: TRBD1
CDR3nt: TGTGCCAGCAGCATGGGAACAGGGGGTAGGGAGACCCAGTACTTC
CDR3aa: CASSMGTGGRETQYF

j_gene: TRBJ2-7
abundance: many
v_gene: TRBV20-1
d_gene: NA
CDR3nt: TGCAGTGCTAGAGATCCCGGTGTGTACGAGCAGTACTTC
CDR3aa: CSARDPGVYEQYF

j_gene: TRBJ1-5
abundance: few
v_gene: TRBV6-6
d_gene: NA
CDR3nt: TGTGCCCCCCTTTACGGGCCGAATAGCAATCAGCCCCAGCATTTT
CDR3aa: CAPLYGPNSNQPQHF

j_gene: TRBJ1-2
abundance: many
v_gene: TRBV10-3
d_gene: TRBD1
CDR3nt: TGTGCCATCAGCCTAACAACCCCGGGACAGGACTATGGCTACACCTTC
CDR3aa: CAISLTTPGQDYGYTF

j_gene: TRBJ2-1
abundance: NA
v_gene: TRBV29-1
d_gene: NA
CDR3nt: TGCAGCCCCACTCGGGCTAACTCCTACAATGAGCAGTTCTTC
CDR3aa: CSPTRANSYNEQFF

j_gene: TRBJ1-1
abundance: few
v_gene: TRBV6-5
d_gene: NA
CDR3nt: TGTGCCATCCTATCCCACGTCCGGAACACTGAAGCTTTCTTT
CDR3aa: CAILSHVRNTEAFF

j_gene: TRBJ1-5
abundance: many
v_gene: TRBV2
d_gene: NA
CDR3nt: TGTGCCAGCAGTGGGGGGGGTTATAGCAATCAGCCCCAGCATTTT
CDR3aa: CASSGGGYSNQPQHF

j_gene: TRBJ2-3
abundance: few
v_gene: TRBV7-2
d_gene: NA
CDR3nt: TGTGCCAGCAGCAAAAGACAGGCTAGCACAGATACGCAGTATTTT
CDR3aa: CASSKRQASTDTQYF

j_gene: TRBJ1-1
abundance: few
v_gene: TRBV12-3/TRBV12-4
d_gene: NA
CDR3nt: TGTGCCAGCAGTGCCGGGACATGGAACACTGAAGCTTTCTTT
CDR3aa: CASSAGTWNTEAFF

j_gene: TRBJ2-2
abundance: many
v_gene: TRBV6-4
d_gene: TRBD1
CDR3nt: TGTGCCAGCAGAGGACAGGGGAGCACCGGGGAGCTGTTTTTT
CDR3aa: CASRGQGSTGELFF

j_gene: TRBJ1-1
abundance: NA
v_gene: TRBV6-2/TRBV6-3
d_gene: NA
CDR3nt: TGTGCCAGCAGTTTTAACGGACCTAATGAAGCTTTCTTT
CDR3aa: CASSFNGPNEAFF

j_gene: TRBJ2-5
abundance: NA
v_gene: TRBV7-9
d_gene: TRBD2
CDR3nt: TGTGCCAGCAGATTGACTAGCGGGGGAGAGACCCAGTACTTC
CDR3aa: CASRLTSGGETQYF

j_gene: TRBJ2-2
abundance: NA
v_gene: TRBV10-3
d_gene: NA
CDR3nt: TGTGCCAACAGCCGAGGGCCTAGCGGGGAGCTGTTTTTT
CDR3aa: CANSRGPSGELFF

j_gene: TRBJ1-3
abundance: many
v_gene: TRBV10-3
d_gene: NA
CDR3nt: TGTGCCATCAGTTCTGGACCGTCTTCTGGAAACACCATATATTTT
CDR3aa: CAISSGPSSGNTIYF